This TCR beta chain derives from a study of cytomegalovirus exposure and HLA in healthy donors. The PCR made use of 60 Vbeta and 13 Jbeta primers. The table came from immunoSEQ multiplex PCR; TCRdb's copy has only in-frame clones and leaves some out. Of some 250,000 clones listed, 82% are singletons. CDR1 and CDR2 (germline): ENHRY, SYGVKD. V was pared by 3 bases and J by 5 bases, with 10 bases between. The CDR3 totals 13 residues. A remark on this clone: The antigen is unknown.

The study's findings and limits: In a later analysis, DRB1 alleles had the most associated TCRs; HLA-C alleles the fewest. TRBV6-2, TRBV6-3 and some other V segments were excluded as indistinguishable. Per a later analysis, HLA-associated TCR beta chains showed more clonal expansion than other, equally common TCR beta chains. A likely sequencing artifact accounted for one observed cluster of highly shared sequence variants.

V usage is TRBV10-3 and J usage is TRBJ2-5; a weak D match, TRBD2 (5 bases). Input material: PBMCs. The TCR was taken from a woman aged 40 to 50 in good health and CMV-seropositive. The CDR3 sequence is CAISELVMETQYF. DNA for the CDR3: TGTGCCATCAGTGAACTAGTTATGGAGACCCAGTACTTC.